These 32 T cell receptor beta chains were all obtained from the same sample, sequenced in a study of regulatory T cells in long-lasting Graves disease. Investigators prepared the TCR beta libraries by applying iRepertoire HTBI primers and Arm-PCR of CDR3 regions. From the multiplex PCR reads, TCRdb called clonotypes with MiXCR, one entry per CDR3 protein. The sample holds some 500,000 distinct CDR3 sequences, roughly 14% seen once. Noted time point: newly diagnosed GD, antithyroid drugs for less than 3 months. From PBMCs, RNA was extracted and then used to make the TCR library. This same sample was also taken into another study, of T cells in Graves' hyperthyroidism and ophthalmopathy.

The sequences come from peripheral blood mononuclear cells (PBMCs), collected at new diagnosis, from a patient treated with antithyroid drugs. The receptors were gathered from a man aged 30-40 years with Graves disease.

This clonotype was counted many times. The genes are TRBV7-8 and TRBJ1-5; no definite D call. The CDR3 length is 13 residues. Germline CDR1 reads SGHVS; CDR2 reads FQNEAQ. V dropped 2 bases and J dropped 7 bases, with 9 bases sitting between them. The chain's CDR3 is CASSLTPRQPQHF. The CDR3 region has the DNA TGTGCCAGCAGCTTAACCCCCAGGCAGCCCCAGCATTTT. Full variable domain (rest looked up from reference TRBV7-8 and TRBJ1-5): GAGVSQSPRYKVAKRGQDVALRCDPISGHVSLFWYQQALGQGPEFLTYFQNEAQLDKSGLPSDRFFAERPEGSVSTLKIQRTQQEDSAVYLCASSLTPRQPQHFGDGTRLSIL.

The chain recombines TRBV4-1 with TRBJ2-3, with 12 positions matching TRBD2. CDR1 MGHRA and CDR2 YSYEKL come from the germline V gene. J was trimmed by 7 bases and V by 1 base; bases with no gene match: 18. The CDR3 length is 20 residues. CDR3 loop: CASSQGTSGEPVGSRHTQYF. In DNA form, the CDR3 reads TGCGCCAGCAGCCAAGGGACTAGCGGGGAACCCGTGGGGTCGAGACATACGCAGTATTTT.

This clonotype was observed many times. The gene calls are TRBV11-2 and TRBJ2-5, with TRBD1 identical over 9 bases. Germline V gene data show CDR1 as SGHAT and CDR2 as FQNNGV. J lost 3 bases, V lost 5 bases, and 1 base had no gene match. The CDR3 runs 13 residues. This CDR3 is CASSRDREETQYF. As DNA, the CDR3 is TGTGCCAGCAGCCGGGACAGGGAAGAGACCCAGTACTTC.

Many counts were recorded for this clonotype. The chain links TRBV7-2 to TRBJ1-5; D is unresolved. Germline assignment: CDR1 SGHTA and CDR2 FQGNSA. V was trimmed by 2 bases and J by 0 bases, leaving 8 bases between them. The CDR3 contains 15 residues. In DNA, the CDR3 is TGTGCCAGCAGCTTAAGCAGGACTAGCAATCAGCCCCAGCATTTT. Translated, it gives CASSLSRTSNQPQHF.

This chain uses TRBV20-1 with TRBJ2-5; D may be TRBD1 (5 bases). The CDR3 totals 16 residues. Germline CDR1 DFQATT, CDR2 SNEGSKA (reference sequence). V was pared by 3 bases and J by 3 bases, with 20 bases between. CDR3 protein: CSASIFGSGRKETQYF. The CDR3 coding sequence is TGCAGTGCTAGTATCTTTGGTTCAGGGCGGAAAGAGACCCAGTACTTC.

This clonotype was recorded a few times. The rearrangement links TRBV6-1 to TRBJ2-7, with 7 bases matching TRBD2. The trim removed 6 bases at V and 6 bases at J, leaving 14 bases unmatched. This CDR3 contains 15 residues. Germline V gene sequence: CDR1 MNHNS, CDR2 SASEGT. The CDR3 bases are TGTGCCAGCAGCGCCTTTTCTGGACTAGTAGCCGAGCAGTACTTC. Its translation: CASSAFSGLVAEQYF.

This clonotype was detected ten times or more. This rearrangement joins TRBV28 to TRBJ2-3; D not certain. Germline lookup yields CDR1 MDHEN and CDR2 SYDVKM. V was cut by 2 bases and J by 2 bases, with 11 bases left in between. The CDR3 is made up of 15 amino acids. This CDR3 reads CASSLNELDTDTQYF. The DNA of the CDR3 is TGTGCCAGCAGTTTAAATGAATTGGACACAGATACGCAGTATTTT.

This chain uses TRBV12-5 with TRBJ2-7; D ambiguous. Germline V gene lookup returns CDR1 LGHNT and CDR2 FRNRAP. This CDR3 spans 16 amino acids. With 2 bases removed from V and 7 bases from J, the gap between germline ends came to 21 bases. The CDR3 region has the DNA TGTGCTAGTGGTTTGAACCCGCTCGGTAGACGTAATGAGCAGTACTTC. This translates into CASGLNPLGRRNEQYF.

There are many counts of this clonotype. The rearrangement links TRBV6-1 to TRBJ2-5; tentatively, D is TRBD1 or TRBD2 (5 bases each). Per germline, CDR1 MNHNS and CDR2 SASEGT. The ends were cut back, 10 bases at V and 2 bases at J, with 14 bases in the middle. There are 13 residues in the CDR3. The CDR3 is CATSGQYQETQYF. In DNA, the CDR3 is TGTGCCACCTCGGGGCAGTATCAAGAGACCCAGTACTTC.

This clonotype turned up a few times. This chain joins TRBV20-1 and TRBJ1-2, with D hard to call. Germline loops: CDR1 DFQATT, CDR2 SNEGSKA (reference sequence). The ends were cut back, 4 bases at V and 2 bases at J, with 8 bases in the middle. The CDR3 is made up of 12 amino acids. As DNA, the CDR3 is TGCAGTGCTAATACAGAGAACTATGGCTACACCTTC. It translates to CSANTENYGYTF.

This clonotype was detected many times. The chain couples TRBV6-1 to TRBJ2-3, with D perhaps assigned TRBD1 or TRBD2 (5 bases each). CDR1 and CDR2 (germline): MNHNS, SASEGT. V dropped 6 bases and J dropped 5 bases, with 12 bases sitting between them. This CDR3 contains 13 residues. CDR3 protein: CASSGTQKDTQYF. The CDR3 DNA sequence: TGTGCCAGCAGCGGGACGCAGAAAGATACGCAGTATTTT.

This clonotype was observed at least ten times. This chain connects TRBV29-1 to TRBJ2-7; 10 bases are shared with TRBD1. The CDR3 is 14 amino acids. Germline V lookup: CDR1 SQVTM, CDR2 ANQGSEA. V was clipped by 6 bases and J by 0 bases; unmatched bases: 5. CDR3 sequence (DNA): TGCAGCGTAGCCGGGACAGGGGTCTCCTACGAGCAGTACTTC. Protein product: CSVAGTGVSYEQYF.

This clonotype was recorded at least ten times. The chain combines TRBV29-1 with TRBJ2-7, with 8 positions matching TRBD2. The ends lost 6 bases at V and 3 bases at J; junction bases unmatched: 4. CDR1 and CDR2 (germline): SQVTM, ANQGSEA. The CDR3 sequence is 12 residues long. The CDR3 nucleotides read TGCAGCGTCAATAGCGGGGACTACGAGCAGTACTTC. It translates to CSVNSGDYEQYF.

This clonotype was recorded at least ten times. V usage is TRBV2 and J usage is TRBJ1-2, with a tentative D call TRBD1 (5 bases). V was pared by 1 base and J by 1 base, with 16 bases between. The CDR3 loop spans 17 amino acids. From germline, CDR1 is SNHLY and CDR2 FYNNEI. CDR3 sequence: CASSEGKTKGFNYGYTF. The CDR3 DNA sequence: TGTGCCAGCAGTGAAGGGAAAACCAAGGGGTTTAACTATGGCTACACCTTC.

This clonotype was picked up many times. The rearrangement uses TRBV20-1 and TRBJ2-1; maybe TRBD2 (6 bases). The germline V gene encodes CDR1 DFQATT and CDR2 SNEGSKA (reference sequence). This CDR3 contains 13 residues. The germline V and J ends were trimmed by 6 bases and 5 bases, with 14 bases remaining between them. CDR3 nucleotide sequence: TGCAGTGCGGTAGGGAGGTCCGACAATGAGCAGTTCTTC. It codes for CSAVGRSDNEQFF.

Of note for this clonotype: A much larger clone differs by one base, so this may be a read error. The V call is TRBV7-2, the J call TRBJ2-7; no clear D gene. Germline CDR1 reads SGHTA; CDR2 reads FQGNSA. V was shortened by 5 bases and J by 0 bases, with 17 bases between the two germline ends. The CDR3 runs to 16 residues. This CDR3 reads CASSEKTGLFSYEQYF. For the CDR3, the DNA is TGTGCCAGCAGCGAGAAGACCGGGCTTTTCTCCTACGAGCAGTACTTC.

This chain uses TRBV2 with TRBJ1-2; TRBD1 agrees at 7 bases. The CDR3 has 16 amino acids. Germline V gives CDR1 SNHLY, CDR2 FYNNEI. The V gene end was trimmed by 6 bases and the J gene end by 12 bases; junction bases not matched to a gene: 22. CDR3 protein: CASSSQTGRSIAGHTF. The CDR3 coding sequence is TGTGCCAGCAGCTCTCAGACAGGGCGAAGTATAGCGGGCCACACCTTC.

This clonotype was observed at least ten times. The chain employs TRBV18 and TRBJ2-7; D gene uncertain. V dropped 3 bases and J dropped 4 bases, with 7 bases sitting between them. Germline V CDR1 and CDR2: KGHSH, LQKENI. The CDR3 is 12 residues long. The CDR3 here is CASSPEQYEQYF. Here the CDR3 DNA reads TGTGCCAGCTCACCTGAACAATACGAGCAGTACTTC.

This clonotype was counted many times. The chain joins TRBV20-1 to TRBJ1-1; maybe TRBD1 (6 bases). V was clipped by 5 bases and J by 6 bases, with 13 bases between them. The germline CDR1 and CDR2 sequences are DFQATT and SNEGSKA (reference sequence). This CDR3 has 12 amino acids. This CDR3 is CSAGHRAPEAFF. CDR3 DNA sequence: TGCAGTGCTGGACACAGGGCGCCTGAAGCTTTCTTT.

The J gene is TRBJ2-2, the V gene TRBV7-2, with unresolved D. Germline lookup yields CDR1 SGHTA and CDR2 FQGNSA. Trimming stripped 3 bases from V and 5 bases from J, with 16 bases between. There are 16 residues in the CDR3. The CDR3 DNA reads as TGTGCCAGCAGCTTCGACGTCTCCCCTGGGACCGGGGAGCTGTTTTTT. Amino acid sequence: CASSFDVSPGTGELFF.

This rearrangement joins TRBV19 to TRBJ2-1, with 10 bases that match TRBD2. Trimming took 3 bases from V and 3 from J; bases not matched to a gene: 2. The CDR3 has 15 amino acids. In germline, CDR1 is LNHDA, CDR2 SQIVND (reference sequence). The CDR3 region is CASSMSSGSYNEQFF. The CDR3 DNA sequence: TGTGCCAGTAGTATGTCTAGCGGGAGCTACAATGAGCAGTTCTTC.

This clonotype came up many times. In DNA form, the CDR3 reads TGCAGTGCTAGAAACGGGACTAGCGGGAGACGGAGGGAGACCCAGTACTTC. As protein: CSARNGTSGRRRETQYF. V usage is TRBV20-1 and J usage is TRBJ2-5; 14 positions agree with TRBD2. From germline, CDR1 is DFQATT and CDR2 SNEGSKA (reference sequence). The length of the CDR3 is 17 residues. Losses at the gene ends were 2 bases for V and 5 bases for J; bases not matched to a gene: 10.

In this sample, this clonotype turned up many times. CDR3 bases: TGTGCCAGCAGCGCCAAGCTAGCGATAATTGGGAATGAGCAGTTCTTC. This sequence encodes CASSAKLAIIGNEQFF. The genes are TRBV12-3 or TRBV12-4 and TRBJ2-1; tentative D call: TRBD2 (6 bases). V gave up 6 bases and J gave up 7 bases, with 22 bases separating them. This CDR3 contains 16 residues.

There are many counts of this clonotype. This chain joins TRBV7-8 and TRBJ2-7; the D gene could be TRBD1 or TRBD2 (5 bases each). There are 14 residues in the CDR3. Germline CDR1 SGHVS, CDR2 FQNEAQ. Between the trimmed V and J ends, which lost 7 bases and 2 bases, there was a span of 15 bases. CDR3 DNA: TGTGCCAGCAACTTGGGGACGGACCCCTACGAGCAGTACTTC. It specifies CASNLGTDPYEQYF.

This chain connects TRBV10-1 to TRBJ2-3; no clear D. The V gene lost 6 bases and the J gene lost 6 bases, with 13 bases spanning the gap. The CDR3 runs 13 residues. CDR1 is WNHNN, CDR2 SYGVQD, per germline (reference sequence). The CDR3: CASSRDSADTQYF. As DNA, the CDR3 is TGCGCCAGCAGCCGCGACTCGGCGGATACGCAGTATTTT.

V usage is TRBV6-1 and J usage is TRBJ2-7; 7 bases match TRBD2. In germline, CDR1 is MNHNS, CDR2 SASEGT. Germline trimming cut 6 bases from V and 3 bases from J; bases unmatched to any gene: 5. The CDR3 has 13 residues. The CDR3 coding sequence is TGTGCCAGCAGGCAAGCGGGGAGCTACGAGCAGTACTTC. Its protein product is CASRQAGSYEQYF.

J is TRBJ1-4 and V is TRBV3-1; D might be TRBD1 (5 bases). The V and J ends lost 4 bases and 6 bases respectively, with 15 bases between them. Per the germline V gene, CDR1 is LGHDT and CDR2 is YNNKEL (reference sequence). The CDR3 loop spans 15 amino acids. The chain's CDR3 is CASSPPGSLHEKLFF. CDR3 DNA sequence: TGTGCCAGCAGCCCACCAGGGTCCCTACATGAAAAACTGTTTTTT.

CDR3 coding DNA: TGCAGTGCTAGCCGAGGACCCTTACTGGCGGACGAGCAGTACTTC. Its protein product is CSASRGPLLADEQYF. This chain connects TRBV20-1 to TRBJ2-7; no clear D gene. The length of the CDR3 is 15 residues. The germline V gene encodes CDR1 DFQATT and CDR2 SNEGSKA (reference sequence). V was clipped by 3 bases and J by 5 bases, with 20 bases between them.

There are a few counts of this clonotype. V usage is TRBV6-1 and J usage is TRBJ1-1; D gene unclear. This CDR3 has 13 residues. Germline lookup yields CDR1 MNHNS and CDR2 SASEGT. Deletions cut 2 bases from V and 10 bases from J, with 14 bases between. In nucleotides, the CDR3 is TGTGCCAGCAGTGAAACCGGCGAGCAGACAGCTTTCTTT. This encodes CASSETGEQTAFF.

At least ten counts were recorded for this clonotype. The genes are TRBV11-2 and TRBJ2-3, with a weak D call TRBD1 (6 bases). Germline values: CDR1 SGHAT, CDR2 FQNNGV. The CDR3 has 13 amino acids. V lost 11 bases and J lost 0, with 12 bases in between. The CDR3 DNA sequence: TGTGCCGTCCGGACAGTTAGCACAGATACGCAGTATTTT. Encoded protein: CAVRTVSTDTQYF.

This clonotype was counted at least ten times. The rearrangement links TRBV6-1 to TRBJ1-2; maybe TRBD1 (5 bases). Between the trimmed V and J ends, which lost 8 bases and 6 bases, there was a span of 19 bases. This CDR3 has 14 amino acids. Germline CDR1 is MNHNS and CDR2 is SASEGT. CDR3 loop: CASVLSGADHGYTF. DNA of the CDR3: TGTGCCAGCGTATTAAGCGGGGCGGACCATGGCTACACCTTC.

This clonotype was counted at least ten times. The rearrangement uses TRBV11-1 and TRBJ2-1; D assignment may be TRBD1 or TRBD2 (5 bases each). The V gene's germline CDR1 is SGHAT and CDR2 FQDESV (reference sequence). The V end was cut by 4 bases, the J end by 5 bases, with 12 bases between. This CDR3 comprises 14 residues. CDR3 in amino acids: CASSSRMGDNEQFF. Here the CDR3 DNA reads TGTGCCAGCAGCTCGAGGATGGGGGACAATGAGCAGTTCTTC.